This T cell receptor (beta chain) was profiled in a study of CD4 T cells in relation to SARS-CoV-2 and coronaviruses. With regard to this clone: What it recognizes is unknown.

Sequenced by immunoSEQ multiplex PCR; TCRdb stores in-frame clones only, minus some. Of 9,500 to 11,000 clones listed, roughly 81% are singletons. This CDR3 has 13 amino acids. Germline lookup yields CDR1 LNHDA and CDR2 SQIVND (reference sequence). V lost 5 bases to trimming and J lost 4 bases, with 9 bases between them. Unexposed donor CD4+ T cells date from about 2011-2018, before the COVID-19 pandemic. After approximately 10 days of culture, CD4+ T cells were isolated. The clonotype comes from a human donor in good health. The V and J genes are TRBV19 and TRBJ1-5; the D gene is possibly TRBD1 (6 bases). Material for sequencing was CD4+ T cells from PBMCs, cultured in vitro. The DNA of the CDR3 is TGTGCCAGTAGTTCAACAGGGAATCAGCCCCAGCATTTT. As protein: CASSSTGNQPQHF. Full variable domain (outside the CDR3, taken from reference TRBV19 and TRBJ1-5): DGGITQSPKYLFRKEGQNVTLSCEQNLNHDAMYWYRQDPGQGLRLIYYSQIVNDFQKGDIAEGYSVSREKKESFPLTVTSAQKNPTAFYLCASSSTGNQPQHFGDGTRLSIL.